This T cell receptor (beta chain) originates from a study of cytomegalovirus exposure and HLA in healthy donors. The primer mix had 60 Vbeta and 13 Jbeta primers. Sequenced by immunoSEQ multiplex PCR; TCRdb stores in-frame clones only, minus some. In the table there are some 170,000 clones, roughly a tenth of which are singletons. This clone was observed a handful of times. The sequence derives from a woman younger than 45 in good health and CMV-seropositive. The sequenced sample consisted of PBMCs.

CDR3 amino acids: CASSVAEGKGDTQYF. The CDR3 nucleotides read TGTGCCAGCAGCGTAGCTGAGGGAAAAGGAGATACGCAGTATTTT. This chain connects TRBV9 to TRBJ2-3, with D perhaps TRBD2 (5 bases). The CDR3 has 15 residues. The germline V gene encodes CDR1 SGDLS and CDR2 YYNGEE. V lost 0 bases and J lost 5, with 13 bases in between.